This T cell receptor (beta chain) was profiled in a study of CD8 T cells in Susac syndrome. The V gene lost 5 bases and the J gene lost 13 bases, with 23 bases spanning the gap. The CDR3 sequence is 14 residues long. Germline CDR1 SGHVS, CDR2 FQNEAQ. TCR beta sequencing was performed on blood CD8+ and CD4+ T cells. With random hexamers, roughly 0.45 to 1 ug RNA was reverse transcribed. Across 54 Vbeta and 13 Jbeta, immunoSEQ multiplex PCR amplified TCR beta CDR3. TCRdb used MiXCR to reprocess the immunoSEQ multiplex PCR reads, holding one entry per CDR3 protein. Of over 70,000 distinct CDR3 sequences in the sample, approximately 96% were seen once.

V and J are TRBV7-8 and TRBJ1-2; D not resolved. Sequenced input: CD8+ T cells from PBMCs. The receptor comes from a human donor with Susac syndrome. CDR3 in amino acids: CASSLTLFEGVGTF. The CDR3 DNA sequence: TGTGCCAGCAGCCTTACCCTGTTTGAGGGAGTCGGCACCTTC.